This T cell receptor beta chain was sequenced for a study of T cell responses to AZD1222 COVID-19 vaccine. Generated by immunoSEQ multiplex PCR, the TCRdb table keeps only in-frame clones and is missing some. The profile shows some 97,000 clones, approximately 90% of them singletons. The V gene end was trimmed by 7 bases and the J gene end by 3 bases; junction bases not matched to a gene: 8. Germline V CDR1 and CDR2: LNHDA, SQIVND (reference sequence). The CDR3 totals 16 residues. This receptor was obtained from an adult in good health. The sample in question was peripheral blood, obtained on day 0 of AZD1222 vaccination. The chain employs TRBV19 and TRBJ1-6; 8 nucleotides line up with TRBD1. The CDR3 nucleotides read TGTGCCAGTACCGCAGACAGGGGTATCTATAATTCACCCCTCCACTTT. Protein: CASTADRGIYNSPLHF.